This T cell receptor (beta chain) derives from a study of T-cell reconstitution after alpha-beta-depleted transplantation in children. Study outcomes and limitations: Some patients showed high day-60 TCRbeta diversity, which derived from surviving recipient T cells and thymic progenitors. T-cell counts and diversity at one year post-transplant came mainly from newly produced T cells. As was reported, about two months after transplant, alpha-beta T cells came from several hundred expanded graft clones.

CDR3 size: 18 residues. Germline lookup yields CDR1 SGHRS and CDR2 YFSETQ. Trimming cost V 2 bases and J 8 bases, with 26 bases left between them. At least ten counts were recorded for this clonotype. Its antigen is not known. Unique molecular identifiers featured in how the TCRbeta library was prepared. TCRdb re-called the PCR reads with MiXCR, one entry per CDR3 protein. The sample has about 640,000 distinct CDR3 sequences; over 10% are singletons. V usage is TRBV5-1 and J usage is TRBJ2-1; no reliable D call. The clonotype comes from a male patient between 5 and 17 years old who had a stem cell transplant for acute myeloid leukemia, so the T cells may come from the graft donor. The material sequenced was PBMCs, mostly from graft donor cells, taken 360 days after TCRalphabeta/CD19-depleted stem cell transplant. The CDR3 DNA reads as TGCGCCAGCAGCTTCAATGCAGAGACCAATACGGAAACGGATGAGCAGTTCTTC. The encoded protein is CASSFNAETNTETDEQFF.